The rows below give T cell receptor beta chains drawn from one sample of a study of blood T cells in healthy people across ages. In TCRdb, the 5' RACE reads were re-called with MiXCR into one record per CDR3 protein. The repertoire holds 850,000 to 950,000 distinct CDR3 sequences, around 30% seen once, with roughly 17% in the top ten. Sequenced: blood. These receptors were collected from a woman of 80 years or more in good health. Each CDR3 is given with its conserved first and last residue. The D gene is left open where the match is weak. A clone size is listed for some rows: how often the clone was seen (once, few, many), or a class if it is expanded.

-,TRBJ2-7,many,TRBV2,TGTGCAGTCGGTGGGGAAACCTACGAGCAGTACTTC,CAVGGETYEQYF
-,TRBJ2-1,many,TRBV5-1,TGCGCCAGCAGCGCCCGGGGGTACAATGAGCAGTTCTTC,CASSARGYNEQFF
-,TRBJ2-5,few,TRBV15,TGTGCCCCCCCGGGACGACAGAGGACCCAGTACTTC,CAPPGRQRTQYF
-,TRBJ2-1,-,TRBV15,TGTGCCACCAGCAGTTTGAAGGTTGTGCAAGAGACCCAGTTCTTC,CATSSLKVVQETQFF
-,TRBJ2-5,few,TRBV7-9,TGTGCCAGCAGCTTAGCGACTAGTTCTATTGAGACCCAGTACTTC,CASSLATSSIETQYF
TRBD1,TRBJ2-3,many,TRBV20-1,TGCAGTGCCCCCGGTGGGGGACAGGGGCGGACAGATACGCAGTATTTT,CSAPGGGQGRTDTQYF
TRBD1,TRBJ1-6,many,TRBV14,TGTGCCAGCAGCCAAGTGGGGACAGGTATAAGGGGGAATTCACCCCTCCACTTT,CASSQVGTGIRGNSPLHF
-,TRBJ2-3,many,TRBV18,TGTGCCAGCTCACCGGGCGCGACAGATACGCAGTATTTT,CASSPGATDTQYF
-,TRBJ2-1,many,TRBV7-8,TGTGCCAGCAGCTTAGCGACCGGCGCCAATGAGCAGTTCTTC,CASSLATGANEQFF
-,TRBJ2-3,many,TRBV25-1,TGTGCCAGCAGCACATCTCCCACAGATACGCAGTATTTT,CASSTSPTDTQYF
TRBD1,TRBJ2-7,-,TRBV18,TGTGCCAGGAGCCCACAGGTGGGACAGGGGCCTGAGGAGCAGTACTTC,CARSPQVGQGPEEQYF
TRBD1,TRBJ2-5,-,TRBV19,TGTGCCAGTAGTTCCTACAGGGGGTACCAAGAGACCCAGTACTTC,CASSSYRGYQETQYF
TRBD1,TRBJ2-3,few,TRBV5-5,TGTGCCAGCAGCTTGCTCCCACCGGGACAGGGGACGTATACGCAGTATTTT,CASSLLPPGQGTYTQYF
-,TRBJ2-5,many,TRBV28,TGTGCCAGCTCCGGGGGCCGCACACTTATAGAGACCCAGTACTTC,CASSGGRTLIETQYF
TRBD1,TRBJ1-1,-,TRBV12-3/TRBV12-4,TGTGCCAGCAGTGCCCAACAGGGGGGATTGACTGAAGCTTTCTTT,CASSAQQGGLTEAFF
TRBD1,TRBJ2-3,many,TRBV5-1,TGCGCCAGCAGCTTGGAAGGGACAGGCACAGATACGCAGTATTTT,CASSLEGTGTDTQYF
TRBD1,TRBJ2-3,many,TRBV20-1,TGCAGTGCTAGTCCACAGGGGGCTACGCAGTATTTT,CSASPQGATQYF
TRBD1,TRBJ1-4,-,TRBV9,TGTGCCAGCAGCGTAGACAGGGGTGCCGAAAAACTGTTTTTT,CASSVDRGAEKLFF
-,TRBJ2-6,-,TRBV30,TGTGCCTGCCAGGGGTATGGGGCCAACGTCCTGACTTTC,CACQGYGANVLTF
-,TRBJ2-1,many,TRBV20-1,TGCAGTGCTAGAGATCCCCTAGCGCATGAGCAGTTCTTC,CSARDPLAHEQFF
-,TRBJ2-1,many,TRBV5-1,TGCGCCAGCAGCCATAAGACAGCGCATAGCTCCTACAATGAGCAGTTCTTC,CASSHKTAHSSYNEQFF
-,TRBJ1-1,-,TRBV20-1,TGCAGTGCTAGGGACAGAGATATGAACACTGAAGCTTTCTTT,CSARDRDMNTEAFF
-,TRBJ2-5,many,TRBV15,TGTGCCACCAGCGTAGGTCGGGGGGCGAGGGATGAGACCCAGTACTTC,CATSVGRGARDETQYF
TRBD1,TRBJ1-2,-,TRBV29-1,TGCAGCGTTCTCAAGGGGGCAGGGATCAACTATGGCTACACCTTC,CSVLKGAGINYGYTF
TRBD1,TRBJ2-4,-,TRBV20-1,TGCAGTGCTCTTCGGACAGGGGGGTTGGAGCAGTACTTC,CSALRTGGLEQYF
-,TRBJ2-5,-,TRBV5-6,TGTGCCAGCAGCTTGCGGACTCACCAAGAGACCCAGTACTTC,CASSLRTHQETQYF
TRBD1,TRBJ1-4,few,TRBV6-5,TGTGCCAGCAGTACCGAACAGGGGTTTAATGAAAAACTGTTTTTT,CASSTEQGFNEKLFF
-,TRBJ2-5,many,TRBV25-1,TGTGCCAGCAGTGCCAGCCCCGTCGAGACCCAGTACTTC,CASSASPVETQYF
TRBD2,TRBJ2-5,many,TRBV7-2,TGTGCCAGCAGCTTACGGGTAGCGGGGCAAGAGACCCAGTACTTC,CASSLRVAGQETQYF
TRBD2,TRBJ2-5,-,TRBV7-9,TGTGCCAGCAGTTGGAGCGGGGGAGAGACCCAGTACTTC,CASSWSGGETQYF
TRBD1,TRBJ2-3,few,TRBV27,TGTGCCAGCAGTCCCATGAGGGACAGGGGAATTACAGATATGCAGTATTTT,CASSPMRDRGITDMQYF
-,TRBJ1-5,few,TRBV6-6,TGTGCCAGCACCCAAAGGGAGCAGGGGAATCAGCCCCAGCATTTT,CASTQREQGNQPQHF
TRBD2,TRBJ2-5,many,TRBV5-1,TGCGCCAGCAGCCGCTTCAAAGGGAGGGAGCAAGAGACCCAGTACTTC,CASSRFKGREQETQYF
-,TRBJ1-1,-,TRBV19,TGTGCCAGTACCCGAAAGGACGCTCCCATGAACACTGAAGCTTTCTTT,CASTRKDAPMNTEAFF
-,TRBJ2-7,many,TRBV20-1,TGCAGTGCTAGAGCTCCGGGGGAAATCAACGAGCAGTACTTC,CSARAPGEINEQYF
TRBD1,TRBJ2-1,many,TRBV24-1,TGTGCCACCAGAACCGGGACAGGGCCATACAATGAGCAGTTCTTC,CATRTGTGPYNEQFF
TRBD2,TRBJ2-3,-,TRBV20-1,TGCAGTGCGCCGGGACTAGCGGGGGGGACCACAGATACGCAGTATTTT,CSAPGLAGGTTDTQYF
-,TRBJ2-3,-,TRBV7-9,TGTGCCAGCAGCTCCGACACCGCGACAGATACGCAGTATTTT,CASSSDTATDTQYF
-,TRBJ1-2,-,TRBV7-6,TGTGCCAGCAGCAGCGAGGGGTCTGTTAGCTATGGCTACACCTTC,CASSSEGSVSYGYTF
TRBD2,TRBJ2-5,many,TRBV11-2,TGTGCCAGCAGCTTAGCGGGGGGGAAAGAGACCCAGTACTTC,CASSLAGGKETQYF
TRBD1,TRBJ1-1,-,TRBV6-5,TGTGCCAGCATGGAGACAGGGGGCGCAGGCACTGAAGCTTTCTTT,CASMETGGAGTEAFF
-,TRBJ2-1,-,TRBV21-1,TGTGCCAGCAGCAAGGTGGGGGGAGTGGGGAATGAGCAGTTCTTC,CASSKVGGVGNEQFF
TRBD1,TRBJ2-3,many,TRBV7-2,TGTGCCAGCATCCACGGACAGGGCGCGTCGCAGTATTTT,CASIHGQGASQYF
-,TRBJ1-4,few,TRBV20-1,TGCAGTGCTACAGACAGGCTGGTTAAATCTAATGAAAAACTGTTTTTT,CSATDRLVKSNEKLFF
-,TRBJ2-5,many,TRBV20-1,TGCAGTGCGGTTCTCAGGTCCCAAGAGACCCAGTACTTC,CSAVLRSQETQYF
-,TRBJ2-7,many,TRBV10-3,TGTGCCATCAGTGAACGAGGGGGGCTCGAGCAGTACTTC,CAISERGGLEQYF